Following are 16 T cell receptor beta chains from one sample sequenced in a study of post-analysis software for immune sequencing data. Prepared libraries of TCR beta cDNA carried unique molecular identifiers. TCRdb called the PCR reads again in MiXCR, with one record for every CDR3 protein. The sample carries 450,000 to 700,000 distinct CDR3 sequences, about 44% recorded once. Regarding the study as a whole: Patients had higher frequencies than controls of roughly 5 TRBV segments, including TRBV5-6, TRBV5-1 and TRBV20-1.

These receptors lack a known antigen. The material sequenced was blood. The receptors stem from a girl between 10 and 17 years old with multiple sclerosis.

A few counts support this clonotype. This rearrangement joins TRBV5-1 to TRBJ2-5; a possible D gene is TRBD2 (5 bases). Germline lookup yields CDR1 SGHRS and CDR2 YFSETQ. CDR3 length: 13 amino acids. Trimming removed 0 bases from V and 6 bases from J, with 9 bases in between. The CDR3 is CASSLGPGKTQYF. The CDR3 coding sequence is TGCGCCAGCAGCTTGGGGCCGGGGAAGACCCAGTACTTC.

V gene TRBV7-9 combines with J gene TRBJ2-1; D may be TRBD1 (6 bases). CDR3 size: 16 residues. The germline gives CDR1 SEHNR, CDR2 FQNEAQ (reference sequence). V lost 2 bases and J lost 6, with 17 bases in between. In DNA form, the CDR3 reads TGTGCCAGCAGCTTACAGGGGAACATAGGCGGCAATGAGCAGTTCTTC. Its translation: CASSLQGNIGGNEQFF.

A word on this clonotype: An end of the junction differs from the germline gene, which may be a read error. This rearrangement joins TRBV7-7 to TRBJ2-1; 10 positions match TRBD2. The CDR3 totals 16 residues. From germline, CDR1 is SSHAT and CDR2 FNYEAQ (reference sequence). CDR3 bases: TGTGCTAGCAGCTTATCGGCTAGCGGGAGCAGGAATGAGCAGTTCTTC. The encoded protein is CASSLSASGSRNEQFF.

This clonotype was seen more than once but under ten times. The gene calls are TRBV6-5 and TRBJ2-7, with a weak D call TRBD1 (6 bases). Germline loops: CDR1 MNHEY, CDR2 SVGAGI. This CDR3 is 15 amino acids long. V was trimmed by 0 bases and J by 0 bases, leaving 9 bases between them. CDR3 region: CASSYSRGGSYEQYF. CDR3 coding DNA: TGTGCCAGCAGTTACTCGAGAGGGGGCTCCTACGAGCAGTACTTC.

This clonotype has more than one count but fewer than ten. The CDR3 protein is CASSPFRWDNEQFF. The CDR3 DNA sequence: TGTGCCAGCAGCCCTTTCCGGTGGGACAATGAGCAGTTCTTC. The chain carries TRBV7-2 and TRBJ2-1, with D unclear. The CDR3 has 14 residues. Looked up from germline, CDR1 is SGHTA and CDR2 is FQGNSA. Trimming stripped 5 bases from V and 5 bases from J, with 13 bases between.

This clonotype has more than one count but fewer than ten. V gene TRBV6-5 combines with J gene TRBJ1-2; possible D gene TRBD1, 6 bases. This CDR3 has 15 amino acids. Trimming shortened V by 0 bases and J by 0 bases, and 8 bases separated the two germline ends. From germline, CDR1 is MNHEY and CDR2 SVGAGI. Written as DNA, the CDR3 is TGTGCCAGCAGTTACTCTTCAGGGGCTAACTATGGCTACACCTTC. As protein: CASSYSSGANYGYTF.

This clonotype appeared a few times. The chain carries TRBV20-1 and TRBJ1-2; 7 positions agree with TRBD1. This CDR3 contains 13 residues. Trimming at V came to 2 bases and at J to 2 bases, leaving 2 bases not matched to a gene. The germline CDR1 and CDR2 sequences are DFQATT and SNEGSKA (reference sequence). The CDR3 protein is CSARTGVNYGYTF. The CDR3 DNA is TGCAGTGCTAGAACAGGGGTAAACTATGGCTACACCTTC.

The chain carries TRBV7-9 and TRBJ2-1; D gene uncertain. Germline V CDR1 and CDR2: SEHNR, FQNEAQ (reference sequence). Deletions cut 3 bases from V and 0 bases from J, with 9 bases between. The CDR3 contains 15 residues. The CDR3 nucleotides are TGTGCCAGCAGCTTCGCAGGTAGCTCCTACAATGAGCAGTTCTTC. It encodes CASSFAGSSYNEQFF.

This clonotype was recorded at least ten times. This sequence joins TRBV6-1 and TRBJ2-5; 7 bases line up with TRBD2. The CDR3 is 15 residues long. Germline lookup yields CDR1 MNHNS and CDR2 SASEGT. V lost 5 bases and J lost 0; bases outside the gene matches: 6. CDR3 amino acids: CASSTTSLYQETQYF. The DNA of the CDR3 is TGTGCCAGCAGTACGACTAGCCTGTACCAAGAGACCCAGTACTTC.

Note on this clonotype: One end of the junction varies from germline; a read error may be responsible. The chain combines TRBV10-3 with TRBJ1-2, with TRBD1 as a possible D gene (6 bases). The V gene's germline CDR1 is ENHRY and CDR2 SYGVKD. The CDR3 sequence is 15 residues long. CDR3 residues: CTISGGGAANYGYTF. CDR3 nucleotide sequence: TGTACCATCAGTGGAGGGGGGGCAGCTAACTATGGCTACACCTTC.

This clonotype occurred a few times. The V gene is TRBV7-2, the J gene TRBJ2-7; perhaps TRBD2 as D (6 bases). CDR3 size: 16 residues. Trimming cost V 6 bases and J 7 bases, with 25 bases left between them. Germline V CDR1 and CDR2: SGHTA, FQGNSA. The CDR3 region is CASSVSAGPIEGEQYF. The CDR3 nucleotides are TGTGCCAGCAGTGTCAGTGCGGGACCCATAGAGGGGGAGCAGTACTTC.

CDR3 in amino acids: CASSLPGVDEQYF. Here the CDR3 DNA reads TGTGCCAGCAGCTTGCCAGGGGTGGACGAGCAGTACTTC. The rearrangement joins TRBV5-5 to TRBJ2-7; weak D call: TRBD1 (6 bases). V lost 1 base and J lost 5, with 10 bases in between. Germline CDR1 SGHKS, CDR2 YYEKEE (reference sequence). The CDR3 runs to 13 residues.

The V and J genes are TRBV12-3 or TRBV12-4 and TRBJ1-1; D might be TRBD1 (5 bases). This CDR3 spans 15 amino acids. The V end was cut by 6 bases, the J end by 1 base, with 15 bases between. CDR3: CASRRRGDGNTEAFF. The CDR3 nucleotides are TGTGCCAGCAGAAGGAGGGGCGATGGGAACACTGAAGCTTTCTTT.

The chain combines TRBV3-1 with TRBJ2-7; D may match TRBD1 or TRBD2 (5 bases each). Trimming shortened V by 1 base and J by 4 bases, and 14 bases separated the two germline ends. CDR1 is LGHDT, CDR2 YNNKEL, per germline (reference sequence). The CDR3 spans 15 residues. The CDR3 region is CASSQGSWGYYEQYF. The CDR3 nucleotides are TGTGCCAGCAGCCAAGGGTCCTGGGGGTATTACGAGCAGTACTTC.

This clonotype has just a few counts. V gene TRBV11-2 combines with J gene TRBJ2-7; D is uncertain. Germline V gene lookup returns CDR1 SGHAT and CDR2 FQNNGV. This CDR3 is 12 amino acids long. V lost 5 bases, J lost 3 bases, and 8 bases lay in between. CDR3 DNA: TGTGCCAGCAGCCTAAACATCTACGAGCAGTACTTC. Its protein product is CASSLNIYEQYF.

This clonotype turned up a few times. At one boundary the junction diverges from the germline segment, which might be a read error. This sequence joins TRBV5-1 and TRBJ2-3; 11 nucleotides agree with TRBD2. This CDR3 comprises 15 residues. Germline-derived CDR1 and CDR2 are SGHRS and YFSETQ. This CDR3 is CASSQTSGGGDTRYF. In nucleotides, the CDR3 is TGCGCCAGCAGCCAAACTAGCGGGGGAGGAGATACGCGGTATTTT. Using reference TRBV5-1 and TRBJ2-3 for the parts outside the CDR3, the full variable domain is KAGVTQTPRYLIKTRGQQVTLSCSPISGHRSVSWYQQTPGQGLQFLFEYFSETQRNKGNFPGRFSGRQFSNSRSEMNVSTLELGDSALYLCASSQTSGGGDTRYFGPGTRLTVL.